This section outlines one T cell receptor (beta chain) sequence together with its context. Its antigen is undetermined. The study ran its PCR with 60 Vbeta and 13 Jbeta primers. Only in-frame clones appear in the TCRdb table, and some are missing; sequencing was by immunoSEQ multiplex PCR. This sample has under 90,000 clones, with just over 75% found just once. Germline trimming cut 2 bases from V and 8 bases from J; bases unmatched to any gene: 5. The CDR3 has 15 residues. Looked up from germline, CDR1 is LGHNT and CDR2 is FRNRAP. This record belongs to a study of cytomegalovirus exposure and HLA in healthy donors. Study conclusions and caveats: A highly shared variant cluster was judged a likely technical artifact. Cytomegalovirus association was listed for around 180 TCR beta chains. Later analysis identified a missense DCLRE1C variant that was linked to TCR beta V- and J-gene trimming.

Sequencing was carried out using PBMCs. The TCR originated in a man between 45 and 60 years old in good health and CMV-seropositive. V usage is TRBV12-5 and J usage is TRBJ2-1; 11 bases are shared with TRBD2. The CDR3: CASGLPLAGVYEQFF. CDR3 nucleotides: TGTGCTAGTGGTTTGCCACTAGCGGGAGTATATGAGCAGTTCTTC.